This TCR beta chain was sequenced for a study of a mutant IDH1 vaccine in newly diagnosed glioma. Study background: Patients under treatment included about 60% males and about 38% females and had a mean age of approximately 40 years. Most patients had radiochemotherapy with temozolomide before enrollment; others had one alone. Study-wide results and limits: Induction of immune responses by the vaccine occurred in about 95% of patients. Changes to the top peripheral T cell clonotypes appeared unrelated to pseudoprogression.

The assay was immunoSEQ multiplex PCR, and TCRdb's table has in-frame clones only and misses some. Here the sample spans some 95,000 clones, around 77% being singletons. Noted time point: baseline, week 1 (first vaccination visit). Sample treatment: pre-vaccination baseline after standard-of-care therapy. Comment on this clone: The target antigen is unknown.

The germline gives CDR1 SGHAT, CDR2 FQNNGV. Trimming took off 0 bases at V and 0 bases at J, with 15 bases between the two ends. The CDR3 sequence is 18 residues long. Sample: PBMCs, taken from a glioma patient treated with radiotherapy, temozolomide or both. The V and J genes are TRBV11-2 and TRBJ1-3; TRBD1 is a possible D gene (6 bases). The sequence came from a man between 40 and 49 years old with glioma. CDR3 residues: CASSLDYRWGASGNTIYF. The CDR3 nucleotides are TGTGCCAGCAGCTTAGATTACCGTTGGGGGGCCTCTGGAAACACCATATATTTT.